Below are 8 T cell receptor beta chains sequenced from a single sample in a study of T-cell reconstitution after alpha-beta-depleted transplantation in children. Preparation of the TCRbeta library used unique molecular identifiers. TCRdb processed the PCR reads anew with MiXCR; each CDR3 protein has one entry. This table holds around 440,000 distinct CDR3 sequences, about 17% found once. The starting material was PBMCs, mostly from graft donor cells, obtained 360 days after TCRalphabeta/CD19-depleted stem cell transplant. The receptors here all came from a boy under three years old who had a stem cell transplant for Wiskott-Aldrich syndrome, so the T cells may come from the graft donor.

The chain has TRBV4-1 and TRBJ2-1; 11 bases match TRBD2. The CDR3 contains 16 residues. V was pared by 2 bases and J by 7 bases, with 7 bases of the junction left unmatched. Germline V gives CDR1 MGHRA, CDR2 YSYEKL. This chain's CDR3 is CASSQPTSGGQNEQFF. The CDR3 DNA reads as TGCGCCAGCAGCCAACCTACTAGCGGGGGCCAGAATGAGCAGTTCTTC.

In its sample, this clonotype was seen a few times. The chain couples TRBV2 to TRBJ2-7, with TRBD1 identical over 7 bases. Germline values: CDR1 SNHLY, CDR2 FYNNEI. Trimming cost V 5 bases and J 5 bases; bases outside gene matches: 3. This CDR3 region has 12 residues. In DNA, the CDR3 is TGTGCCAGCAGTCGACAGGGTAACGAGCAGTACTTC. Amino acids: CASSRQGNEQYF.

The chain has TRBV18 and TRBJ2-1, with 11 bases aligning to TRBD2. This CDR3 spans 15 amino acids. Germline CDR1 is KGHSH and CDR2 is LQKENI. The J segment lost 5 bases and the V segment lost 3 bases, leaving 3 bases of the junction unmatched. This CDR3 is CASSPLLAGDNEQFF. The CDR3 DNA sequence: TGTGCCAGCTCACCGCTACTAGCGGGAGACAATGAGCAGTTCTTC.

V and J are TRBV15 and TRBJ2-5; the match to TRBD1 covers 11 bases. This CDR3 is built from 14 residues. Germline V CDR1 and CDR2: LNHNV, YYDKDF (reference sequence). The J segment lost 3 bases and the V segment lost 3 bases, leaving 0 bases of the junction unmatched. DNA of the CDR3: TGTGCCACCAGCAGGGGACAGGGGGAAGAGACCCAGTACTTC. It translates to CATSRGQGEETQYF.

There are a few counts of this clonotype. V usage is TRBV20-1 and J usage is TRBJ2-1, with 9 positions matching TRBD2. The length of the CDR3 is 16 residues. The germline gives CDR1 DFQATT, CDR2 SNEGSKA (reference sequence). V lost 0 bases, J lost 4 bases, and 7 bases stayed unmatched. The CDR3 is CSARDPSSGVYNEQFF. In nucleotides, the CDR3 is TGCAGTGCTAGAGATCCATCTAGCGGGGTATACAATGAGCAGTTCTTC.

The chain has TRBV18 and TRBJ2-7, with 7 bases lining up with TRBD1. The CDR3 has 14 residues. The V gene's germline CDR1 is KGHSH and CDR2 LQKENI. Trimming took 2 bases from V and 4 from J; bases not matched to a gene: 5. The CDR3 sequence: CASSPGQELYEQYF. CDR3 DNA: TGTGCCAGCTCACCAGGACAGGAATTATACGAGCAGTACTTC. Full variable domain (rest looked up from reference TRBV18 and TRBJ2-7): NAGVMQNPRHLVRRRGQEARLRCSPMKGHSHVYWYRQLPEEGLKFMVYLQKENIIDESGMPKERFSAEFPKEGPSILRIQQVVRGDSAAYFCASSPGQELYEQYFGPGTRLTVT.

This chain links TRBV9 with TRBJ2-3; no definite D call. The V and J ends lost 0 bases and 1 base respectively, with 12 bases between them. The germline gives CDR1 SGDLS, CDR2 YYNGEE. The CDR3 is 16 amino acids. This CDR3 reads CASSVGDWGGTDTQYF. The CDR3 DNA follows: TGTGCCAGCAGCGTAGGAGATTGGGGTGGCACAGATACGCAGTATTTT.

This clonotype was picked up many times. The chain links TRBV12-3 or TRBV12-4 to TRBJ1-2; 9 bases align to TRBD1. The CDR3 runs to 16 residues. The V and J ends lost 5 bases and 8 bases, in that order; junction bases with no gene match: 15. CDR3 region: CASSPGTGRFGRGYTF. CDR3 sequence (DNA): TGTGCCAGCAGTCCGGGGACAGGGAGGTTTGGAAGGGGCTACACCTTC.